A selection of T cell receptor beta chains follows, all from one sample in a study of blood T cell repertoires in COVID-19. Libraries were prepared by immunoSEQ multiplex PCR; TCRdb keeps only in-frame clonotypes and omits some of them. The sample includes approximately 220,000 clones, roughly four fifths of them seen just once. The sample comprised peripheral blood. The receptor set was obtained from a woman aged 55-70 years with acute or convalescent COVID-19. CDR3s include the opening cysteine and the closing phenylalanine or tryptophan. A D gene is named only where the DNA matches it firmly. Clone size appears in some rows only: once, few, many, or a class for an expanded clone.

TRBJ2-7,TRBD2,TRBV3-1/TRBV3-2,.,TGTGCCAGCAGCCGGACCGGTAATAGCGGGGTCGAGCAGTACTTC,CASSRTGNSGVEQYF
TRBJ2-4,.,TRBV6-1,.,TGTGCCAGCAGTGAACAGTTTTGGGAGGCCAAAAACATTCAGTACTTC,CASSEQFWEAKNIQYF
TRBJ1-1,TRBD1,TRBV7-2,.,TGTGCCAGCAGCTTAGTGCCAGGGGGCTACACTGAAGCTTTCTTT,CASSLVPGGYTEAFF
TRBJ1-1,.,TRBV7-3,.,TGTGCCGGTCCGGTCGAGAACACTGAAGCTTTCTTT,CAGPVENTEAFF
TRBJ1-2,TRBD1,TRBV7-8,few,TGTGCCAGCAGCGTACAGGGGGCCAAGGGCTACACCTTC,CASSVQGAKGYTF
TRBJ1-2,TRBD1,TRBV30,.,TGTGCCTGGACAGACAGGGTGGTGGCTTGGGGCTATGGCTACACCTTC,CAWTDRVVAWGYGYTF
TRBJ2-7,.,TRBV5-6,.,TGTGCCAGCAGCTTTTCGCAGTCCTACGAGCAGTACTTC,CASSFSQSYEQYF
TRBJ1-5,TRBD1,TRBV25-1,.,TGTGCCAGCAGTGCCTTAAGCAGGGGGCATCAGCCCCAGCATTTT,CASSALSRGHQPQHF
TRBJ2-1,TRBD1,TRBV15,.,TGTGCCACCAGCAGAGCTACAACAGGGGGCGCTTACAATGAGCAGTTCTTC,CATSRATTGGAYNEQFF
TRBJ2-3,TRBD1,TRBV6-5,few,TGTGCCAGCAGCCGGGACAGGCGGACAGATACGCAGTATTTT,CASSRDRRTDTQYF
TRBJ1-1,TRBD1,TRBV5-4,.,TGTGCCAGCAGGGCAGACAGGGGAAACACTGAAGCTTTCTTT,CASRADRGNTEAFF
TRBJ1-4,TRBD1,TRBV14,.,TGTGCCAGCAGCCACAGGAGTGGGACAGCAACTAATGAAAAACTGTTTTTT,CASSHRSGTATNEKLFF
TRBJ2-1,.,TRBV25-1,few,TGTGCCAGCCGGTCTAGCGACTCCTCCTACAATGAGCAGTTCTTC,CASRSSDSSYNEQFF
TRBJ2-3,TRBD2,TRBV6-5,.,TGTGCCAGCGGGAGGGCCACAGATACGCAGTATTTT,CASGRATDTQYF
TRBJ2-5,.,TRBV5-4,.,TGTGCCAGCAGCCCGTGGGGGGAAGAGACCCAGTACTTC,CASSPWGEETQYF
TRBJ1-1,.,TRBV7-9,.,TGTGCCAGCGGGGAGCAGAACACTGAAGCTTTCTTT,CASGEQNTEAFF
TRBJ2-7,.,TRBV5-1,.,TGCGCCAGCAGCCTGGGCGGTGAGGCAAAATACGAGCAGTACTTC,CASSLGGEAKYEQYF
TRBJ1-1,TRBD1,TRBV5-1,once,TGCGCCAGCAGCGCTCAGGGGGTTGAAGCTTTCTTT,CASSAQGVEAFF
TRBJ1-1,.,TRBV6-6,few,TGTGCCAGCAGTTACCCAGAGGGAAACACTGAAGCTTTCTTT,CASSYPEGNTEAFF
TRBJ1-4,.,TRBV10-3,.,TGTGCCATCAGGCGGACAGCAGCAACTAATGAAAAACTGTTTTTT,CAIRRTAATNEKLFF
TRBJ1-1,.,TRBV6-1,.,TGTGCCAGCAGTGAATACGGCCAGCGTCCTGAAGCTTTCTTT,CASSEYGQRPEAFF
TRBJ1-2,.,TRBV4-1,.,TGCGCCAGCAGCCAATCATGGGCAGGGGCCTATGGCTACACCTTC,CASSQSWAGAYGYTF
TRBJ1-1,.,TRBV6-5,.,TGTGCCAGCAGGTGGAGCACATACACTGAAGCTTTCTTT,CASRWSTYTEAFF
TRBJ2-2,TRBD2,TRBV5-4,.,TGTGCCAGCAGTATTACCAGCGGGACCCGCACCGGGGAGCTGTTTTTT,CASSITSGTRTGELFF
TRBJ1-5,TRBD1,TRBV7-8,.,TGTGCCAGCAGCTTTACGGACAGGGGTCTGAATCAGCCCCAGCATTTT,CASSFTDRGLNQPQHF
TRBJ1-1,TRBD1,TRBV19,.,TGTGCCAGTAGTTATCCTGGACAGGGAATTTCTGAAGCTTTCTTT,CASSYPGQGISEAFF
TRBJ1-2,TRBD1,TRBV14,.,TGTGCCAGCAGCCAAGCCCCGTCCCCGACAGGGGAAGTCATGGGCTACACCTTC,CASSQAPSPTGEVMGYTF
TRBJ1-2,TRBD1,TRBV7-2,.,TGTGCCAGCAGCTTGTCGGGACAGGATTCCAACTATGGCTACACCTTC,CASSLSGQDSNYGYTF
TRBJ2-3,TRBD2,TRBV27,.,TGTGCCAGCCGGGCGGGGGGGCAACGTCTGGTTGATACGCAGTATTTT,CASRAGGQRLVDTQYF
TRBJ1-4,.,TRBV19,.,TGTGCCAGTAGTTCCCAAGGAGGAGGTGAAAAACTGTTTTTT,CASSSQGGGEKLFF
TRBJ2-1,TRBD2,TRBV7-9,.,TGTGCCAGCAGCCCGGGACTAGTCAATGAGCAGTTCTTC,CASSPGLVNEQFF
TRBJ2-7,TRBD1,TRBV28,.,TGTGCCAGCAGTCACAGGGGTCCCCGCTACGAGCAGTACTTC,CASSHRGPRYEQYF
TRBJ2-2,TRBD1,TRBV19,.,TGTGCCAGTAGGGGACAGGGAAGTACCGGGGAGCTGTTTTTT,CASRGQGSTGELFF
TRBJ1-4,.,TRBV5-8,.,TGTGCCAGCAGCTTGGGGAACAGGTTCCGTGAAAAACTGTTTTTT,CASSLGNRFREKLFF
TRBJ2-5,TRBD1,TRBV6-1,.,TGTGCCAGCAGTGAATGGACAGGGTCGCGAGAGACCCAGTACTTC,CASSEWTGSRETQYF
TRBJ2-3,.,TRBV27,.,TGTGCCAGCAAACCAATGGGGCTCGAGGATACGCAGTATTTT,CASKPMGLEDTQYF
TRBJ1-1,.,TRBV12-3/TRBV12-4,.,TGTGCCAGCAGTTTTGCGGAGAACACTGAAGCTTTCTTT,CASSFAENTEAFF
TRBJ1-1,.,TRBV29-1,.,TGCAGCGTTGATGCCGGGTTCGGCACTGAAGCTTTCTTT,CSVDAGFGTEAFF
TRBJ1-1,.,TRBV6-2/TRBV6-3,.,TGTGCCAGCAGTTACGAAGGGGGACTAGAAGCTTTCTTT,CASSYEGGLEAFF
TRBJ1-1,.,TRBV6-2/TRBV6-3,once,TGTGCCAGCAGTTCAACAAGGAGCACTTTCTTT,CASSSTRSTFF
TRBJ1-2,.,TRBV28,.,TGTGCCAGCAGTCGGTCAGGGTCTAACTATGGCTACACCTTC,CASSRSGSNYGYTF
TRBJ1-2,.,TRBV30,.,TGTGCAATCGACAGGAACTATGGCTACACCTTC,CAIDRNYGYTF